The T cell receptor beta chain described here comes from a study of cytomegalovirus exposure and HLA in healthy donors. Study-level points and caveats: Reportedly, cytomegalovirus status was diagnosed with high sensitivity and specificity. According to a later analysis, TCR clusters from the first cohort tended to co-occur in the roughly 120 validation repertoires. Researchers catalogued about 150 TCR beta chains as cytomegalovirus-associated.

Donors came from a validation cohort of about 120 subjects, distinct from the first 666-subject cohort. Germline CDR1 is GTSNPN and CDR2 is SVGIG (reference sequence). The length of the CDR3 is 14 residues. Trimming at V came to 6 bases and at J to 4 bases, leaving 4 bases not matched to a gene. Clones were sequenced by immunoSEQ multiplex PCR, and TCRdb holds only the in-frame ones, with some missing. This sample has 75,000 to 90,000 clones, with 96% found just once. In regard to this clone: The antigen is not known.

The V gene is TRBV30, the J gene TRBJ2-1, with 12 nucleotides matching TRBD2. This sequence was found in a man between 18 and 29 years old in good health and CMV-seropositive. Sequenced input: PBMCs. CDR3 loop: CACTGLAGYNEQFF. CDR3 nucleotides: TGTGCCTGTACGGGACTAGCGGGTTACAATGAGCAGTTCTTC.